This TCR beta chain was retrieved from a study of T cell responses to AZD1222 COVID-19 vaccine. Study observations and caveats: Reportedly, nearly half of unique spike TCRs recognized epitopes outside B.1.351/B.1.1.7 mutations.

This CDR3 contains 12 residues. The germline V gene encodes CDR1 LNHDA and CDR2 SQIVND (reference sequence). The V and J ends lost 1 base and 6 bases respectively, with 4 bases between them. This clone was recorded once. The antigen is not known. Only in-frame clones appear in the TCRdb table, and some are missing; sequencing was by immunoSEQ multiplex PCR. The sample includes some 170,000 clones, about 92% of them seen just once. The starting material was peripheral blood, obtained on day 0 of AZD1222 vaccination. This clonotype was sampled from an adult in good health. This chain joins TRBV19 and TRBJ2-1; no definite D call. The CDR3 DNA sequence: TGTGCCAGTAGTATAGGGGGCAATGAGCAGTTCTTC. The encoded protein is CASSIGGNEQFF.